These 8 T cell receptor beta chains came from one sample sequenced in a study of cytomegalovirus exposure and HLA in healthy donors. The PCR used 60 Vbeta and 13 Jbeta primers. Profiled with immunoSEQ multiplex PCR; TCRdb holds only in-frame clones, not every one. The table includes 180,000 or so clones, about 82% detected once. What was sequenced was PBMCs. These receptors were taken from a woman in her 30s in good health and CMV-seronegative.

The chain employs TRBV19 and TRBJ1-1, with D perhaps TRBD1 (6 bases). V dropped 3 bases and J dropped 4 bases, with 9 bases sitting between them. Germline V gene sequence: CDR1 LNHDA, CDR2 SQIVND (reference sequence). This CDR3 spans 13 amino acids. CDR3 nucleotide sequence: TGTGCCAGTAGTATTCTAGGGGGCACTGAAGCTTTCTTT. It yields the protein CASSILGGTEAFF. Full variable domain (rest looked up from reference TRBV19 and TRBJ1-1): DGGITQSPKYLFRKEGQNVTLSCEQNLNHDAMYWYRQDPGQGLRLIYYSQIVNDFQKGDIAEGYSVSREKKESFPLTVTSAQKNPTAFYLCASSILGGTEAFFGQGTRLTVV.

The chain is built from TRBV2 and TRBJ2-3; the D is unclear. Trimming cost V 7 bases and J 6 bases, with 11 bases left between them. The V gene's germline CDR1 is SNHLY and CDR2 FYNNEI. CDR3 length: 12 amino acids. The CDR3 loop is CASNARLDTQYF. The CDR3 DNA sequence: TGTGCCAGCAATGCCCGGTTGGATACGCAGTATTTT.

This clone appeared a few times. This chain connects TRBV7-9 to TRBJ1-3; TRBD1 might be the D (5 bases). V gave up 5 bases and J gave up 4 bases, with 12 bases separating them. This CDR3 has 14 amino acids. Germline V gene sequence: CDR1 SEHNR, CDR2 FQNEAQ (reference sequence). The DNA for the CDR3 is TGTGCCAGCAGCCTCGACAGAAACGGAAACACCATATATTTT. Its translation is CASSLDRNGNTIYF.

The chain joins TRBV19 to TRBJ2-3, with TRBD2 matching 7 bases. V shed 3 bases and J 1 base; nucleotides not matched to a gene: 7. Germline-derived CDR1 and CDR2 are LNHDA and SQIVND (reference sequence). The length of the CDR3 is 16 residues. CDR3 loop: CASSIFSSGGTDTQYF. In DNA, the CDR3 is TGTGCCAGTAGTATCTTCTCCAGCGGGGGCACAGATACGCAGTATTTT.

This clone was counted between two and nine times. The chain is built from TRBV4-2 and TRBJ2-1; D might be TRBD2 (5 bases). Germline values: CDR1 LGHNA, CDR2 YNFKEQ. The CDR3 runs 13 residues. V was pared by 1 base and J by 8 bases, with 9 bases between. The CDR3 loop reads CASSQAPEDEQFF. The CDR3, as DNA: TGTGCCAGCAGCCAAGCCCCGGAGGATGAGCAGTTCTTC.

The V call is TRBV5-6, the J call TRBJ1-2, with 10 bases that match TRBD1. Germline V gene lookup returns CDR1 SGHDT and CDR2 YYEEEE. The CDR3 is 17 residues long. J gave up 4 bases and V 0 bases, and 9 bases lay outside the gene matches. CDR3 in amino acids: CASSLDPGQGGSYGYTF. The CDR3 DNA sequence: TGTGCCAGCAGCTTGGATCCCGGACAGGGGGGATCCTATGGCTACACCTTC.

The count of this clone is one. This sequence joins TRBV6-5 and TRBJ1-6; D unclear. Germline V gene lookup returns CDR1 MNHEY and CDR2 SVGAGI. The CDR3 is 12 residues long. V dropped 7 bases and J dropped 6 bases, with 7 bases sitting between them. The CDR3 loop is CASTSLNSPLHF. DNA of the CDR3: TGTGCCAGCACGAGCCTTAATTCACCCCTCCACTTT.

The gene calls are TRBV7-9 and TRBJ2-2; 12 bases align to TRBD2. CDR1 and CDR2 from the germline V gene are SEHNR and FQNEAQ (reference sequence). The CDR3 contains 16 residues. V was clipped by 6 bases and J by 2 bases; unmatched bases: 4. The CDR3 nucleotides read TGTGCCAGCAGAGCTAGCGGGGGGGCAAACACCGGGGAGCTGTTTTTT. This translates into CASRASGGANTGELFF.